Below, 30 T cell receptor beta chains from the same sample are listed, as sequenced in a study of blood T cells in healthy people across ages. A J-beta primer mix and a sample-barcoded 5' primer were used in a second PCR of about 7 to 11 cycles. TCRdb used MiXCR to reprocess the 5' RACE reads, holding one entry per CDR3 protein. This sample yields about 640,000 distinct CDR3 sequences, of which approximately 50% are seen a single time; approximately 40% belongs to the top ten. Sequencing was done on a sample of blood. The source is a man aged 55 to 70 in good health.

The rearrangement joins TRBV7-2 to TRBJ1-1; D is unclear. This CDR3 comprises 12 residues. Trimming removed 0 bases at V and 6 bases at J, with 5 bases between. Germline V gene lookup returns CDR1 SGHTA and CDR2 FQGNSA. Written as DNA, the CDR3 is TGTGCCAGCAGCTTAGCCCTCGCTGAAGCTTTCTTT. The encoded protein is CASSLALAEAFF.

This clonotype was counted a few times. The chain has TRBV5-1 and TRBJ2-3, with 15 bases lining up with TRBD2. CDR3 length: 18 amino acids. Trimming took 1 base from V and 1 from J; bases not matched to a gene: 4. CDR1 SGHRS and CDR2 YFSETQ come from the germline V gene. CDR3 protein: CASSLRTSGGAGTDTQYF. CDR3 DNA: TGCGCCAGCAGCTTGCGGACTAGCGGGGGGGCGGGCACAGATACGCAGTATTTT.

The rearrangement links TRBV7-8 to TRBJ2-2; 7 positions agree with TRBD2. The CDR3 runs 17 residues. Germline CDR1 SGHVS, CDR2 FQNEAQ. Trimming cost V 4 bases and J 5 bases; bases outside gene matches: 13. For the CDR3, the DNA is TGTGCCAGCAGCTCCAACCACCAGCGGGGCCGGACCGGGGAGCTGTTTTTT. This codes for CASSSNHQRGRTGELFF.

This clonotype was picked up one time. This sequence joins TRBV28 and TRBJ2-6; 7 bases line up with TRBD1. Germline trimming cut 3 bases from V and 0 bases from J; bases unmatched to any gene: 5. Germline V gene lookup returns CDR1 MDHEN and CDR2 SYDVKM. The CDR3 sequence is 17 residues long. CDR3 DNA: TGTGCCAGCAGTTTGGGACAGTGGACCTCTGGGGCCAACGTCCTGACTTTC. Amino acid sequence: CASSLGQWTSGANVLTF.

The V and J genes are TRBV7-8 and TRBJ2-2, with 7 bases aligning to TRBD1. The junction had 7 bases not matched to a gene; V was cut back by 1 base and J by 5 bases. CDR3 length: 16 residues. Germline assignment: CDR1 SGHVS and CDR2 FQNEAQ. CDR3 DNA: TGTGCCAGCAGCTTAGAAGGGGGCCGTGGGACCGGGGAGCTGTTTTTT. This gives the protein CASSLEGGRGTGELFF.

The chain joins TRBV5-1 to TRBJ2-1; 7 nucleotides align to TRBD1. The V and J ends lost 4 bases and 5 bases, in that order; junction bases with no gene match: 9. The CDR3 runs to 15 residues. Germline V gene lookup returns CDR1 SGHRS and CDR2 YFSETQ. CDR3 nucleotide sequence: TGCGCCAGCAGCCCTGGTCTGCAGGGGGACAATGAGCAGTTCTTC. Its translation: CASSPGLQGDNEQFF. The entire variable domain, with the rest obtained from reference TRBV5-1 and TRBJ2-1, is as follows: KAGVTQTPRYLIKTRGQQVTLSCSPISGHRSVSWYQQTPGQGLQFLFEYFSETQRNKGNFPGRFSGRQFSNSRSEMNVSTLELGDSALYLCASSPGLQGDNEQFFGPGTRLTVL.

This clonotype was seen only a few times. Being one base from a much bigger clone, this may be a read error. The rearrangement uses TRBV7-2 and TRBJ1-4, with D possibly being TRBD1 (5 bases). Germline V gene lookup returns CDR1 SGHTA and CDR2 FQGNSA. V gave up 5 bases and J gave up 3 bases, with 13 bases separating them. CDR3 size: 15 residues. The CDR3 protein is CASSSQRGPNEKLFF. For the CDR3, the DNA is TGTGCCAGCAGCAGCCAACGGGGCCCTAATGAAAAACTGTTTTTT.

This clonotype was observed a handful of times. The gene calls are TRBV20-1 and TRBJ2-1; 7 bases line up with TRBD2. Germline V CDR1 and CDR2: DFQATT, SNEGSKA (reference sequence). The CDR3 loop spans 14 amino acids. V lost 7 bases to trimming and J lost 7 bases; unmatched junction nucleotides: 13. As DNA, the CDR3 is TGCAGTGAGGGAGGGGCTCCTGGTAGGAATGAGCAGTTCTTC. As protein: CSEGGAPGRNEQFF.

This chain uses TRBV20-1 with TRBJ2-3; no definite D call. Germline lookup yields CDR1 DFQATT and CDR2 SNEGSKA (reference sequence). This CDR3 has 15 amino acids. V lost 1 base, J lost 2 bases, and 13 bases lay in between. CDR3 nucleotide sequence: TGCAGTGCTAGAGCATTTGGGATCAACACAGATACGCAGTATTTT. Amino acids: CSARAFGINTDTQYF.

This clonotype was detected once. This chain joins TRBV18 and TRBJ2-3; unclear D gene. CDR3 size: 14 residues. Germline loops: CDR1 KGHSH, CDR2 LQKENI. Between the trimmed V and J ends, which lost 6 bases and 5 bases, there was a span of 15 bases. CDR3 residues: CASSPRSDGDTQYF. In DNA, the CDR3 is TGTGCCAGCTCCCCTAGGAGCGATGGAGATACGCAGTATTTT.

This chain links TRBV3-1 with TRBJ2-6; 9 bases align to TRBD1. The CDR3 contains 18 residues. The V and J ends lost 1 base and 0 bases, in that order; junction bases with no gene match: 4. The germline gives CDR1 LGHDT, CDR2 YNNKEL (reference sequence). The CDR3 DNA sequence: TGTGCCAGCAGCCAAGGCAGGACAGGGGTCTCTGGGGCCAACGTCCTGACTTTC. This gives the protein CASSQGRTGVSGANVLTF.

The V call is TRBV4-2, the J call TRBJ2-7; D gene unclear. The CDR3 totals 13 residues. Germline lookup yields CDR1 LGHNA and CDR2 YNFKEQ. Trimming removed 0 bases from V and 3 bases from J, with 6 bases in between. CDR3 sequence reads: CASSQDQFYEQYF. The CDR3 DNA reads as TGTGCCAGCAGCCAAGATCAGTTCTACGAGCAGTACTTC.

This clonotype was detected only once. V and J are TRBV11-2 and TRBJ2-4; the D call may be TRBD1 or TRBD2 (7 bases each). Germline V gene data show CDR1 as SGHAT and CDR2 as FQNNGV. The CDR3 runs to 14 residues. Trimming pared 5 bases from V and 7 bases from J, leaving 15 bases between. The CDR3 DNA reads TGTGCCAGCAGCCGAGGCAGGGGGGGTAACATTCAGTACTTC. It is translated as CASSRGRGGNIQYF.

There are a few counts of this clonotype. A read error is possible here, since a much larger clone lies one base away. The CDR3 reads CASSEMSGGEEETQYF. CDR3 DNA sequence: TGTGCCAGCAGTGAAATGAGTGGGGGGGAAGAGGAGACCCAGTACTTC. The chain is built from TRBV25-1 and TRBJ2-5, with 7 bases aligning to TRBD2. The V and J ends lost 2 bases and 5 bases, in that order; junction bases with no gene match: 11. This CDR3 has 16 amino acids. The germline V gene has CDR1 MGHDK and CDR2 SYGVNS.

The chain employs TRBV6-1 and TRBJ1-1; D gene ambiguous. Trimming took 1 base from V and 9 from J, leaving 9 bases between them. CDR1 and CDR2 from the germline V gene are MNHNS and SASEGT. CDR3 length equals 12 residues. CDR3 loop: CASSEGRAQAFF. The CDR3 DNA reads as TGTGCCAGCAGTGAAGGTAGGGCACAAGCTTTCTTT.

This chain joins TRBV18 and TRBJ1-5, with D possibly TRBD1 on 6 matching bases. Deletions cut 3 bases from V and 0 bases from J, with 12 bases between. Germline assignment: CDR1 KGHSH and CDR2 LQKENI. This CDR3 contains 16 residues. For the CDR3, the DNA is TGTGCCAGCTCACCCCTGACAGGAGATAGCAATCAGCCCCAGCATTTT. Protein sequence: CASSPLTGDSNQPQHF.

V and J are TRBV7-8 and TRBJ2-1; D not certain. The ends were cut back, 5 bases at V and 9 bases at J, with 14 bases in the middle. This CDR3 comprises 13 residues. Germline values: CDR1 SGHVS, CDR2 FQNEAQ. The CDR3 loop is CASSLGRSGEQFF. CDR3 coding DNA: TGTGCCAGCAGCCTTGGGCGATCGGGTGAGCAGTTCTTC.

The V gene is TRBV20-1, the J gene TRBJ2-1; 8 bases line up with TRBD1. CDR3 length equals 12 residues. With V trimmed by 7 bases and J by 7 bases, 6 bases remained unmatched. CDR1 and CDR2 from the germline V gene are DFQATT and SNEGSKA (reference sequence). The CDR3 DNA reads as TGCAGTGGGTACAGGGGGGAGAATGAGCAGTTCTTC. Translated, it gives CSGYRGENEQFF.

This clonotype came up many times. J is TRBJ1-2 and V is TRBV7-9, with D uncertain. V shed 4 bases and J shed 5 bases, with 11 bases lying between them. Germline assignment: CDR1 SEHNR and CDR2 FQNEAQ (reference sequence). The CDR3 covers 13 residues. The CDR3 region is CASSSSTLYGYTF. The DNA for the CDR3 is TGTGCCAGCAGCTCTAGCACCCTATATGGCTACACCTTC.

The sample holds a few counts of this clonotype. This rearrangement joins TRBV9 to TRBJ2-5, with no clear D. Germline values: CDR1 SGDLS, CDR2 YYNGEE. CDR3 length: 14 residues. Trimming removed 3 bases from V and 11 bases from J, with 20 bases in between. CDR3 nucleotides: TGTGCCAGCAGCGAAACTTCCTCCTACAATGAGCAGTACTTC. Translating gives CASSETSSYNEQYF.

In its sample, this clonotype was seen many times. CDR3 loop: CASSFSLGLETQYF. The CDR3 coding sequence is TGTGCCAGCAGCTTCAGTCTTGGTCTGGAGACCCAGTACTTC. The V call is TRBV7-2, the J call TRBJ2-5; D not resolved. V was cut by 3 bases and J by 5 bases, with 13 bases left in between. CDR3 size: 14 residues. Germline CDR1 reads SGHTA; CDR2 reads FQGNSA.

This clonotype was observed once. This chain uses TRBV6-6 with TRBJ2-1; D unresolved. V was cut by 10 bases and J by 4 bases, with 14 bases left in between. This CDR3 comprises 13 residues. Per germline, CDR1 MNHNY and CDR2 SVGAGI (reference sequence). Here the CDR3 reads CATSPSAYNEQFF. In DNA form, the CDR3 reads TGTGCCACAAGCCCCTCTGCTTACAATGAGCAGTTCTTC.

This clonotype was observed once. The chain combines TRBV27 with TRBJ2-5; TRBD1 agrees at 9 bases. The J call is uncertain, as TRBJ2-7 better fits the DNA end. CDR1 is MNHEY, CDR2 SMNVEV, per germline (reference sequence). The CDR3 consists of 12 residues. CDR3 nucleotide sequence: TGTGCCCCCCCCGGGACAGGGTACGAGCAGTACTTC. This sequence encodes CAPPGTGYEQYF.

This clonotype was detected only a few times. The J gene is TRBJ2-1, the V gene TRBV28; TRBD1 aligns across 9 bases. J lost 9 bases, V lost 4 bases, and 13 bases had no gene match. This CDR3 contains 16 residues. Germline CDR1 reads MDHEN; CDR2 reads SYDVKM. The CDR3 region has the DNA TGTGCCAGCAGTTCTACCGGGACAGGGTCCGGGGCTGAGCAGTTCTTC. Residues: CASSSTGTGSGAEQFF.

The J gene is TRBJ1-2, the V gene TRBV3-1; a weak D match, TRBD1 (5 bases). Germline CDR1 and CDR2: LGHDT and YNNKEL (reference sequence). V lost 8 bases and J 9 bases, leaving 22 bases between the germline ends. This CDR3 is built from 14 residues. CDR3 sequence reads: CASAPVPVQGRYTF. The DNA for the CDR3 is TGTGCCAGCGCCCCTGTCCCCGTTCAGGGCCGCTACACCTTC.

V is TRBV3-1 and J is TRBJ2-5, with 12 bases matching TRBD2. The CDR3 runs to 15 residues. With V trimmed by 5 bases and J by 10 bases, 11 bases remained unmatched. Germline CDR1 and CDR2: LGHDT and YNNKEL (reference sequence). In DNA, the CDR3 is TGTGCCAGCAGCAATCCCCTGGGACTAGCGGGCGGCCAGTACTTC. Translation: CASSNPLGLAGGQYF.

The CDR3: CASSSTGGRRSEQFF. CDR3 DNA: TGTGCCAGCAGCTCGACAGGGGGCAGAAGGAGTGAGCAGTTCTTC. This chain joins TRBV6-5 and TRBJ2-1, with 10 nucleotides matching TRBD1. V trimming: 6 bases; J trimming: 9 bases; junction bases outside the gene matches: 11. CDR3 length equals 15 residues. Germline-derived CDR1 and CDR2 are MNHEY and SVGAGI.

The CDR3 loop is CASSPPGTGVGDTQYF. Written as DNA, the CDR3 is TGTGCCAGCAGCCCCCCGGGGACAGGGGTGGGAGATACGCAGTATTTT. This chain links TRBV12-3 or TRBV12-4 with TRBJ2-3; 10 bases line up with TRBD1. The CDR3 is 16 residues long. V lost 6 bases to trimming and J lost 5 bases; unmatched junction nucleotides: 11.

This clonotype came up once. The chain joins TRBV7-9 to TRBJ2-5; 8 positions agree with TRBD2. The DNA end favors TRBJ2-7, so the J call may be wrong. The germline V gene encodes CDR1 SEHNR and CDR2 FQNEAQ (reference sequence). The CDR3 is 15 residues long. The CDR3 is CASSSSAGGSYEQYF. DNA for the CDR3: TGTGCCAGCAGCTCCTCGGCGGGGGGTAGCTACGAGCAGTACTTC.

This chain joins TRBV20-1 and TRBJ2-4, with TRBD1 as a possible D gene (6 bases). The CDR3 runs to 16 residues. V was cut by 2 bases and J by 1 base, with 15 bases left in between. Germline CDR1 and CDR2: DFQATT and SNEGSKA (reference sequence). CDR3 amino acids: CSARQTGRLAKNIQYF. The CDR3 nucleotides are TGCAGTGCTAGACAGACAGGAAGGTTGGCCAAAAACATTCAGTACTTC.